This passage covers 13 T cell receptor beta chains from one sample sequenced in a study of PD-1 blockade in classical Hodgkin lymphoma (TCRdb year 2020). The library came from the immunoSEQ multiplex PCR assay. In its TCRdb copy, this immuneACCESS table keeps in-frame sequences only and misses some clones. Where compared with another copy, unresolved V genes explain less than half of these, and the others have no known cause. In this sample the table shows approximately 93,000 clones, roughly 78% of which occur a single time. The top ten clonotypes cover roughly 10% of the sample. The sample's time point label is to be understood as: cycle 4 day 1 (C4D1), after less than 7 weeks of nivolumab. All trial patients had relapsed after autologous stem cell transplantation, with cohorts A, B and C differing in prior brentuximab vedotin exposure. This material consisted of peripheral blood mononuclear cells (PBMCs), taken before the fourth cycle of nivolumab. All receptors come from a human donor with classical Hodgkin lymphoma.

CDR3 amino acids: CASRDNHEKLFF. Written as DNA, the CDR3 is TGTGCCAGCAGGGACAATCATGAAAAACTGTTTTTT. This chain uses TRBV2 with TRBJ1-4; D perhaps matches TRBD1 (5 bases). The CDR3 sequence is 12 residues long. Trimming took 6 bases from V and 6 from J, leaving 8 bases between them. Per germline, CDR1 SNHLY and CDR2 FYNNEI.

The gene calls are TRBV6-6 and TRBJ2-5; D remains unclear. This CDR3 is 11 amino acids long. Germline values: CDR1 MNHNY, CDR2 SVGAGI (reference sequence). V was cut by 6 bases and J by 5 bases, with 7 bases left in between. CDR3 sequence (DNA): TGTGCCAGCAGGAACAGCGAGACCCAGTACTTC. Protein: CASRNSETQYF.

The chain carries TRBV5-8 and TRBJ2-3; 7 nucleotides line up with TRBD2. V dropped 5 bases and J dropped 6; count of bases not matched to a gene: 15. The germline V gene has CDR1 SGHTS and CDR2 YDEGEE. CDR3 size: 16 residues. CDR3 sequence (DNA): TGTGCCAGCAGTAGGATCGGGCCTAGCGGCTCGGATACGCAGTATTTT. This codes for CASSRIGPSGSDTQYF. The whole variable domain, remainder taken from reference TRBV5-8 and TRBJ2-3, is EAGVTQSPTHLIKTRGQQATLRCSPISGHTSVYWYQQALGLGLQFLLWYDEGEERNRGNFPPRFSGRQFPNYSSELNVNALELEDSALYLCASSRIGPSGSDTQYFGPGTRLTVL.

The J gene is TRBJ2-1, the V gene TRBV14; 8 bases align to TRBD2. The V and J ends lost 6 bases and 2 bases, in that order; junction bases with no gene match: 9. Germline CDR1 SGHDN, CDR2 FVKESK. This CDR3 has 16 amino acids. This chain's CDR3 is CASSLPGRAPYNEQFF. The CDR3 DNA reads TGTGCCAGCAGTCTACCCGGGAGGGCCCCCTACAATGAGCAGTTCTTC.

The DNA for the CDR3 is TGTGCCAGCAGCTTAAATCCGGGAGACTACGAGCAGTACTTC. Translated: CASSLNPGDYEQYF. The chain carries TRBV7-8 and TRBJ2-7, with D possibly matching TRBD2 (6 bases). V shed 2 bases and J shed 3 bases, with 11 bases lying between them. The V gene's germline CDR1 is SGHVS and CDR2 FQNEAQ. The CDR3 covers 14 residues.

The chain couples TRBV7-2 to TRBJ2-3; 11 nucleotides align to TRBD1. Germline-derived CDR1 and CDR2 are SGHTA and FQGNSA. V lost 2 bases and J lost 4; bases outside the gene matches: 14. CDR3 length equals 19 residues. The CDR3 nucleotides read TGTGCCAGCAGCTTAATGCAAGAGGGGTGGACAGGGGGCGCAGATACGCAGTATTTT. Protein product: CASSLMQEGWTGGADTQYF.

The chain joins TRBV5-6 to TRBJ2-7, with D unresolved. Trimming took 0 bases from V and 4 from J, leaving 5 bases between them. The CDR3 length is 12 residues. Germline V gene lookup returns CDR1 SGHDT and CDR2 YYEEEE. DNA of the CDR3: TGTGCCAGCAGCTTGGCACCGTACGAGCAGTACTTC. It translates to CASSLAPYEQYF.

This chain uses TRBV18 with TRBJ1-6; no clear D. The germline gives CDR1 KGHSH, CDR2 LQKENI. The CDR3 sequence is 12 residues long. V was pared by 3 bases and J by 7 bases, with 4 bases between. The chain's CDR3 is CASSPANSPLHF. The CDR3 nucleotides are TGTGCCAGCTCACCCGCAAATTCACCCCTCCACTTT. The full variable domain, rest sourced from reference TRBV18 and TRBJ1-6, is NAGVMQNPRHLVRRRGQEARLRCSPMKGHSHVYWYRQLPEEGLKFMVYLQKENIIDESGMPKERFSAEFPKEGPSILRIQQVVRGDSAAYFCASSPANSPLHFGNGTRLTVT.

This clone was counted only a few times. The chain recombines TRBV7-3 with TRBJ2-3, with D unresolved. V lost 3 bases and J 1 base, leaving 8 bases between the germline ends. Germline V gene sequence: CDR1 SGHTA, CDR2 FQGTGA. This CDR3 has 14 residues. CDR3 sequence: CASSLDPRTDTQYF. As DNA, the CDR3 is TGTGCCAGCAGCTTGGACCCTCGCACAGATACGCAGTATTTT.

The CDR3 region is CASSYGPGGVYEQYF. The CDR3 region has the DNA TGTGCCAGCAGTTACGGGCCGGGGGGCGTCTACGAGCAGTACTTC. The chain uses TRBV6-6 and TRBJ2-7; D perhaps matches TRBD2 (7 bases). Trimming removed 2 bases from V and 3 bases from J, with 14 bases in between. Germline values: CDR1 MNHNY, CDR2 SVGAGI (reference sequence). The CDR3 spans 15 residues.

The genes are TRBV7-6 and TRBJ2-2; D possibly corresponds to TRBD2 (6 bases). The CDR3 length is 17 residues. Germline V gives CDR1 SGHVS, CDR2 FNYEAQ. Trimming stripped 5 bases from V and 0 bases from J, with 16 bases between. The CDR3 bases are TGTGCCAGCAGCCCGCTCCTAGCGCACACGAACACCGGGGAGCTGTTTTTT. Amino acid sequence: CASSPLLAHTNTGELFF.

The chain joins TRBV5-4 to TRBJ2-3; TRBD2 matches 9 bases. Germline-derived CDR1 and CDR2 are SGHNT and YYREEE (reference sequence). The V segment lost 3 bases and the J segment 2 bases; nucleotides outside the gene matches: 7. The CDR3 runs 16 residues. Here the CDR3 DNA reads TGTGCCAGCAGCTCAGCGGGAGGACCACTCACAGATACGCAGTATTTT. Protein sequence: CASSSAGGPLTDTQYF. Complete variable domain (other parts from reference TRBV5-4 and TRBJ2-3): ETGVTQSPTHLIKTRGQQVTLRCSSQSGHNTVSWYQQALGQGPQFIFQYYREEENGRGNFPPRFSGLQFPNYSSELNVNALELDDSALYLCASSSAGGPLTDTQYFGPGTRLTVL.

The chain combines TRBV7-2 with TRBJ1-2; perhaps TRBD1 as D (6 bases). This CDR3 comprises 14 residues. The germline V and J ends were trimmed by 2 bases and 6 bases, with 13 bases remaining between them. Germline assignment: CDR1 SGHTA and CDR2 FQGNSA. CDR3 region: CASSLRGAMDGYTF. Here the CDR3 DNA reads TGTGCCAGCAGCTTACGGGGGGCAATGGATGGCTACACCTTC.